The clone carrying this T cell receptor (beta chain) was picked up a small number of times. Its antigen remains unidentified. The CDR3 runs to 16 residues. V gave up 1 base and J gave up 2 bases, with 14 bases separating them. Germline lookup yields CDR1 MGHRA and CDR2 YSYEKL. Using a J-beta primer mix together with a sample-barcoded 5' primer, a second PCR was run for roughly 6 to 12 cycles. TCRdb itself ran the 5' RACE reads through MiXCR, one entry per CDR3 protein. The data hold 1.6 million or so distinct CDR3 sequences, with roughly 32% observed a single time. The data stem from a study of blood T cells in healthy people across ages. Study-level points and caveats: Diversity was higher, and naive CD4+ cells more numerous, in long-lived donors than in aged donors.

The genes are TRBV4-1 and TRBJ1-2; tentative D call: TRBD1 (5 bases). The sample consisted of blood. This clonotype was obtained from a woman in her twenties or thirties in good health. The CDR3 protein is CASSQVRQGPNYGYTF. The CDR3 nucleotides are TGCGCCAGCAGCCAAGTTCGGCAGGGCCCGAACTATGGCTACACCTTC.